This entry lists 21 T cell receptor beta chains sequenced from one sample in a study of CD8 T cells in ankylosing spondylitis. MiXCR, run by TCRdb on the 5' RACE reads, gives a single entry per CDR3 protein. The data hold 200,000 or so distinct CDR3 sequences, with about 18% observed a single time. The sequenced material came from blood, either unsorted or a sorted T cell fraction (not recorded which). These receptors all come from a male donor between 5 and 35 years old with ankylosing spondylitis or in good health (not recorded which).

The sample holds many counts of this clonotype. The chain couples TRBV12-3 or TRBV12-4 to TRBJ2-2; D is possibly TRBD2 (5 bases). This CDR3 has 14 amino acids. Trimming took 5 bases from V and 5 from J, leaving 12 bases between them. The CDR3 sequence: CASSTPRETGELFF. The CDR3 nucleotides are TGTGCCAGCAGTACCCCCCGGGAAACCGGGGAGCTGTTTTTT.

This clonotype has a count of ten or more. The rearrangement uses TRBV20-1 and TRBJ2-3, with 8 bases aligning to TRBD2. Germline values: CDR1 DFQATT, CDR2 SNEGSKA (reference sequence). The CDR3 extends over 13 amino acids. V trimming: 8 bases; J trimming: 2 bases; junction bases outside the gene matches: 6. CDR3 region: CSPLAGPTDTQYF. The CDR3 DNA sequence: TGCAGTCCGTTAGCGGGACCCACAGATACGCAGTATTTT.

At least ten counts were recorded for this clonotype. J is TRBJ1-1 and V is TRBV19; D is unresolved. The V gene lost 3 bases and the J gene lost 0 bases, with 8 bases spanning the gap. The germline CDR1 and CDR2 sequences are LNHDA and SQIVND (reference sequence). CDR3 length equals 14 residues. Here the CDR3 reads CASSISAVNTEAFF. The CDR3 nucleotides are TGTGCCAGTAGTATTAGCGCAGTGAACACTGAAGCTTTCTTT.

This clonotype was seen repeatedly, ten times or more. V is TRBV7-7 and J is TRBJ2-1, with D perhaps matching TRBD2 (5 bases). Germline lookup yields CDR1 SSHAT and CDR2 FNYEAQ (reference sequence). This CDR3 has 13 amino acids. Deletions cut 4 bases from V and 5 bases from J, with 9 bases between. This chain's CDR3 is CASSSRRDNEQFF. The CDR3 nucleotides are TGTGCCAGCAGCTCACGGCGGGACAATGAGCAGTTCTTC.

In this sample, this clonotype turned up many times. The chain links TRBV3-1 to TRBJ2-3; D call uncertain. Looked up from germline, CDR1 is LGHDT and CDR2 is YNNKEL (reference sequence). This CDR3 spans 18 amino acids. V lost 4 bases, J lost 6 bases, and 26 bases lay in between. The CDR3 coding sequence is TGTGCCAGCAGCCGGCCTGAAGGAGCGACACGGCGCCAGGATACGCAGTATTTT. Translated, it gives CASSRPEGATRRQDTQYF.

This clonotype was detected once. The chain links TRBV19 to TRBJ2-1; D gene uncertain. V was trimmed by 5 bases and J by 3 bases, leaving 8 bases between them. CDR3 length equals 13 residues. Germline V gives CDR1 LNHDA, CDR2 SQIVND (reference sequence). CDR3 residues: CASSPSDYNEQFF. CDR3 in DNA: TGTGCCAGTAGTCCCTCCGACTACAATGAGCAGTTCTTC.

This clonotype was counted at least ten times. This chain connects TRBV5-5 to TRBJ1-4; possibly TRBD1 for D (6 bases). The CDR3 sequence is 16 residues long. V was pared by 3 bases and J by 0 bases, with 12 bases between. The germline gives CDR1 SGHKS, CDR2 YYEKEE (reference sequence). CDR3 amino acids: CASSWDTQATNEKLFF. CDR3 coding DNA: TGTGCCAGCAGCTGGGACACACAAGCAACTAATGAAAAACTGTTTTTT.

The CDR3 sequence: CASRPSGRPDRQYV. The CDR3 nucleotides are TGTGCCAGCCGCCCTAGCGGGAGGCCTGATCGGCAGTACGTC. This chain joins TRBV27 and TRBJ2-7; 11 bases line up with TRBD2. The CDR3 runs 14 residues. V gave up 8 bases and J gave up 9 bases; unmatched junction bases: 12. Per germline, CDR1 MNHEY and CDR2 SMNVEV (reference sequence).

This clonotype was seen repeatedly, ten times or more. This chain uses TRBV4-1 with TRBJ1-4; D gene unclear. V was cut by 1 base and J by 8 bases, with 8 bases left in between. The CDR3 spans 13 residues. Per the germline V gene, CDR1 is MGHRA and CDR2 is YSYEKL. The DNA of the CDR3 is TGCGCCAGCAGCCAAGTTTTCGGAGAAAAACTGTTTTTT. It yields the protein CASSQVFGEKLFF.

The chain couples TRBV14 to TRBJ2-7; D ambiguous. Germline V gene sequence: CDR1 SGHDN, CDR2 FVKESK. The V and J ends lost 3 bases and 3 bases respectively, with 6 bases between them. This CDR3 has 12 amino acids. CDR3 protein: CASSQDGYEQYV. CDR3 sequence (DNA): TGTGCCAGCAGCCAGGACGGCTACGAGCAGTACGTC.

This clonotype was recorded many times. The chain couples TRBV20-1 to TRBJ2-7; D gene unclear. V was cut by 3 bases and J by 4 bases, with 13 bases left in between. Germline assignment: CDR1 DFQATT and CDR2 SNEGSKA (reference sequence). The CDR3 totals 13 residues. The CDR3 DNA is TGCAGTGCTAGGGCGGAGCTGGGTTACGAGCAGTACTTC. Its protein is CSARAELGYEQYF.

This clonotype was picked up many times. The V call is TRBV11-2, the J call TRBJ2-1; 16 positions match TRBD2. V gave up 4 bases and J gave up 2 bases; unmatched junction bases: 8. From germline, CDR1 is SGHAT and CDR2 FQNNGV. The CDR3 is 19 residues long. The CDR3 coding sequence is TGTGCCAGCAGCTCGATGGGACTAGCGGGAGGGCCAGCCTACAATGAGCAGTTCTTC. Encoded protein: CASSSMGLAGGPAYNEQFF. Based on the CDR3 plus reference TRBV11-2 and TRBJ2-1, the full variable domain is EAGVAQSPRYKIIEKRQSVAFWCNPISGHATLYWYQQILGQGPKLLIQFQNNGVVDDSQLPKDRFSAERLKGVDSTLKIQPAKLEDSAVYLCASSSMGLAGGPAYNEQFFGPGTRLTVL.

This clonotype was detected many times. The CDR3 DNA sequence: TGTGCCAGCATTCCACGGGGAGGAGATACGCAGTATTTT. This encodes CASIPRGGDTQYF. The V gene is TRBV6-6, the J gene TRBJ2-3; weak D call: TRBD2 (6 bases). Trimming took 7 bases from V and 5 from J, leaving 13 bases between them. Germline CDR1 MNHNY, CDR2 SVGAGI (reference sequence). CDR3 size: 13 residues.

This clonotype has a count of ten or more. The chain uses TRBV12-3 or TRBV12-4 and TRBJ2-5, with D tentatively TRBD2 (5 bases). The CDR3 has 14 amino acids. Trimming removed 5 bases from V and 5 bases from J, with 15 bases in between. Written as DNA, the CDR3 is TGTGCCAGCAGTCCCCGGACTTTTTGGGAGACCCAGTACTTC. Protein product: CASSPRTFWETQYF.

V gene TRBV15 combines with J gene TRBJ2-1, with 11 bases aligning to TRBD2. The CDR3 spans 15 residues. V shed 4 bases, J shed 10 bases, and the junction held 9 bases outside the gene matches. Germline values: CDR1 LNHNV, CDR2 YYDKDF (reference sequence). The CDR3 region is CATSKASGRIREQFF. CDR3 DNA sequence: TGTGCCACCAGCAAGGCTAGCGGGAGGATTAGGGAGCAGTTCTTC.

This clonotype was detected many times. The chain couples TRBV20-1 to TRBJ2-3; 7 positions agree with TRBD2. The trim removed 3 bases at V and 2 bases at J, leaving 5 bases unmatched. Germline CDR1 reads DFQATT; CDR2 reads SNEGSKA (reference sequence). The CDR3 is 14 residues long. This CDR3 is CSARASGLTDTQYF. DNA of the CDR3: TGCAGTGCTAGGGCTAGCGGCCTCACAGATACGCAGTATTTT.

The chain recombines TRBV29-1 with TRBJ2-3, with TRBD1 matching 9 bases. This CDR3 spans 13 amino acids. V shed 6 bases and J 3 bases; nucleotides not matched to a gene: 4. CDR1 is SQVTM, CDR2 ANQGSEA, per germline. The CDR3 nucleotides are TGCAGCGTCTGCGACAGGGGGACAGATACGCAGTATTTT. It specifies CSVCDRGTDTQYF.

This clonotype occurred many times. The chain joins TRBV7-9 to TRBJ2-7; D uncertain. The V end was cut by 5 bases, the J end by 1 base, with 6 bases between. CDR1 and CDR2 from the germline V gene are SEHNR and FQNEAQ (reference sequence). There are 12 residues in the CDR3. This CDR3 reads CASSLNSYEQYF. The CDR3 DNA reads TGTGCCAGCAGCCTGAATTCCTACGAGCAGTACTTC.

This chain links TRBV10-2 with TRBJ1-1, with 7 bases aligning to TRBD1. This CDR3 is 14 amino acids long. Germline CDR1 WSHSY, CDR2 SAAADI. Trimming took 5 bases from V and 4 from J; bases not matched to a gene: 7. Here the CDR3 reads CASSPTGRVTEAFF. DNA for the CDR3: TGCGCCAGCAGTCCGACAGGGAGGGTCACTGAAGCTTTCTTT.

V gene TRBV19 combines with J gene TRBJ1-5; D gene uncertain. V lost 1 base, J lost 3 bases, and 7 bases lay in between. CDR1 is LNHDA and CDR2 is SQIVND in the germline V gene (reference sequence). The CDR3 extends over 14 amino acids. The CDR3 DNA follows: TGTGCCAGTAGTATAGGGCACGACAATCAGCCCCAGCATTTT. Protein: CASSIGHDNQPQHF.

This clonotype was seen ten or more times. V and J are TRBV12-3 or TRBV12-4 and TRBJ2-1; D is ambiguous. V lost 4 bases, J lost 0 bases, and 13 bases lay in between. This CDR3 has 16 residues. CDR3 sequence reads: CASSSQEARSYNEQFF. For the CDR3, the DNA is TGTGCCAGCAGTTCGCAAGAGGCCCGCTCCTACAATGAGCAGTTCTTC.